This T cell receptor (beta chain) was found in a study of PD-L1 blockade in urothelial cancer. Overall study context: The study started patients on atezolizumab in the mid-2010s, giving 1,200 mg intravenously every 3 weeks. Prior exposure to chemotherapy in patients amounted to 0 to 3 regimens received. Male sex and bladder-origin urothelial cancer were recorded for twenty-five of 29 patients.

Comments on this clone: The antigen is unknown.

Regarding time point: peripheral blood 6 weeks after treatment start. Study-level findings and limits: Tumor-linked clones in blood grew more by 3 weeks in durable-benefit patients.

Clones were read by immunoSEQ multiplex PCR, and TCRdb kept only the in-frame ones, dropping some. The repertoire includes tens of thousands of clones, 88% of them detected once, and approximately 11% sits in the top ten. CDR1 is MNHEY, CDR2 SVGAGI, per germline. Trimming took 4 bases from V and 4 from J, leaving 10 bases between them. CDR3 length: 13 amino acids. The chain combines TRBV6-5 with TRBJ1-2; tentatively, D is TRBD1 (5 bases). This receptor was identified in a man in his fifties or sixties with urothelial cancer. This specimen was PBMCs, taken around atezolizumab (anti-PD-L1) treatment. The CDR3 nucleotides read TGTGCCAGCAGTTCAGGGTTCTCCTATGGCTACACCTTC. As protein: CASSSGFSYGYTF.